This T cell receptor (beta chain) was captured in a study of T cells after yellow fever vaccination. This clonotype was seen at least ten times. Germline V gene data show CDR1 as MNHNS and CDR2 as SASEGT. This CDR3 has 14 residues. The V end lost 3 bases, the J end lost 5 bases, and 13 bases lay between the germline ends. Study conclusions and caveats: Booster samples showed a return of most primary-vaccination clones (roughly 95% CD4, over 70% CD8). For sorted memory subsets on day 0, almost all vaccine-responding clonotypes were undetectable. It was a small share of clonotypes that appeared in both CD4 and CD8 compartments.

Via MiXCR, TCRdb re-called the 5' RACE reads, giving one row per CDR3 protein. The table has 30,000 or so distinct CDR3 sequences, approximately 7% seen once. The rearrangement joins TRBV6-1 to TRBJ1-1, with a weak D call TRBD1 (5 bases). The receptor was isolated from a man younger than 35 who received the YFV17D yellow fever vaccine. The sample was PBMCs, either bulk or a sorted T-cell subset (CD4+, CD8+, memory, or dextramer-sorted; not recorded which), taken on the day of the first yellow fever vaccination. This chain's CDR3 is CASSDQGGKTEAFF. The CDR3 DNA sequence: TGTGCCAGCAGTGATCAGGGAGGAAAGACTGAAGCTTTCTTT.